This entry is about one TCR beta chain. This clonotype was seen ten or more times. There is no known antigen for this receptor. There are no base qualities to consult, and no much larger clone falls within one base. This specimen comes from a study of human T cells and chemical hapten exposure (dated by TCRdb to the early 2020s). Some background on the complete study: For sensitization, 2% DPC in acetone was applied to a roughly 2 cm by roughly 2 cm area of upper inner arm skin. Nearly 30 alopecia patients gave blood for TCR sequencing at one to four time points (pre-sensitization, 2, 6 and 24 weeks). The mostly female patient cohort included alopecia areata with under or over 50% scalp involvement, alopecia totalis and alopecia universalis. In alopecia patients, the study followed how the peripheral blood TCR repertoire changed in vivo over primary and secondary sensitization to diphenylcyclopropenone (DPC), a hapten. Patient blood was sampled pre-sensitization (week 0) and at 2, 6 and about 24 weeks after DPC sensitization. Throughout the study period of roughly 24 weeks, patients also received therapeutic DPC doses to the scalp every week. Libraries were pooled for sequencing, and per-sample TCR yields varied mainly because of small differences in library volumes within the pool. Patch testing was done on the upper back using Finn chambers containing 0.01% DPC, and results were scored after 6 days according to International Contact Dermatitis Research Group standards.

The time point label, as the study defines it: patch test 1, 2 weeks after DPC sensitization. The treatment or condition label, as the study defines it: therapeutic diphenylcyclopropenone sensitization with weekly scalp DPC. At every patch-test visit, the blood draw took place before the patch test was put on. Patients were considered eligible if aged 18 to 70, diagnosed with alopecia and deemed suitable for DPC therapy, and patients were excluded if pregnant. Total RNA was isolated from unfractionated whole blood collected in Tempus Blood RNA tubes. Library preparation used RACE. TCRdb records NextSeq 500 as the sequencer. During library preparation, unique molecular identifiers were attached to individual cDNA molecules so that TCRs could be counted quantitatively and reproducibly. Each blood RNA sample was used to sequence both TCR alpha and TCR beta chains. The original methods were these. Samples had a median of roughly 98,000 TCRs, with a range from roughly 20,000 to 700,000. The Decombinator software suite was used to annotate V, J and CDR3 in the TCR reads. To make PS versus PT1 abundance plots, every sample was subsampled to the same number of TCRs (28,000). Expanded TCRs were defined as absent before sensitization and observed at least eight times at the 2-week time point. TCRdb reanalyzed the raw reads on its own, using fastp at Q25 for trimming and MiXCR for clone calling, and kept in-frame beta chains. All rows with the same CDR3 protein become a single entry with the most common DNA and genes. These V and J calls derive from TCRdb rather than the authors' analysis. This sample has around 76,000 distinct CDR3 sequences in its table, and approximately 12% of those were observed once. Jointly, the top ten make up 3.5% of the sample.

Results and caveats for the whole study, not just this receptor: All patients had alopecia, a presumed autoimmune disease, so their immune response might differ from that of healthy individuals. The number of PT1 expanded TCRs positively correlated with patch test score, significant at thresholds 8, 16 and 32 but not 4. The number of TCRs above 1 in 1000 frequency did not change with DPC sensitization; there was no evidence of global repertoire structure alterations. Expanded TCRs formed significantly more large CDR3 similarity clusters than pre-sensitization or healthy control sets, consistent with antigen-driven responses. Repeated subsampling changed both the strength of the expansion versus patch-test correlation and the threshold at which the correlation became significant.

CDR3 length: 15 amino acids, cysteine to phenylalanine. Here the CDR3 DNA is all that survives: 45 bases in frame from base 1. The trim is 2 bases for V and 0 bases for J, with a gap of 10 bases between the germline ends. The receptor was derived from a woman aged 60-75 years with alopecia areata. Some clones in this sample may be carry-over from other donors' samples. The chain is assembled from TRBV12-3 or TRBV12-4 and TRBJ1-2; the D segment cannot be called with confidence. The sample consisted of whole blood, taken in connection with sensitization to the hapten diphenylcyclopropenone (DPC). DNA sequence: TGTGCCAGCAGTTTAATTAGTAGTTCTAACTATGGCTACACCTTC. Its protein is CASSLISSSNYGYTF.